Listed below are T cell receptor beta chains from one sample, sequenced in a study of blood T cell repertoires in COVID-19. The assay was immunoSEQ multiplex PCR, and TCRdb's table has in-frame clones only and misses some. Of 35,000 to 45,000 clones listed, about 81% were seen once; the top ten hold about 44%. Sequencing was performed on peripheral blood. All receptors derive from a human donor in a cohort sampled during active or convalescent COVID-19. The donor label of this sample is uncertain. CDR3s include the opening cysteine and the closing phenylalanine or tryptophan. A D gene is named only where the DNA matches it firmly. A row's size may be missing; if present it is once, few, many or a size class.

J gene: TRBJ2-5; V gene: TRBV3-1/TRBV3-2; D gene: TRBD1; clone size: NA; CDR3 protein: CASSQDFRGQQKTQYF; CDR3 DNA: TGTGCCAGCAGCCAAGATTTCAGGGGACAGCAAAAGACCCAGTACTTC
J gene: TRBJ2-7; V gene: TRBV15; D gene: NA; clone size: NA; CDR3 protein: CATSRVTTGSYEQYF; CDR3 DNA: TGTGCCACCAGCAGAGTCACGACAGGATCCTACGAGCAGTACTTC
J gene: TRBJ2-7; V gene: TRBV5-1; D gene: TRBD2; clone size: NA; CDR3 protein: CASSLQTSGSREQYF; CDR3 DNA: TGCGCCAGCAGCTTGCAGACTAGCGGGAGTAGGGAGCAGTACTTC
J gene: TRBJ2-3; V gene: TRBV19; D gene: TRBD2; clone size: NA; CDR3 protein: CASRGGDLGDTQYF; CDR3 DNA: TGTGCCAGCCGGGGGGGGGACTTGGGAGATACGCAGTATTTT
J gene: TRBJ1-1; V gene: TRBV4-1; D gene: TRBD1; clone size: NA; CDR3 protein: CASSQFGQGGTEAFF; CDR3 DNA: TGCGCCAGCAGCCAATTTGGACAGGGAGGCACTGAAGCTTTCTTT
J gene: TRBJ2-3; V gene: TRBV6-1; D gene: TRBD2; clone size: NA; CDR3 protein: CASSESGVDTQYF; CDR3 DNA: TGTGCCAGCAGTGAAAGCGGGGTAGATACGCAGTATTTT
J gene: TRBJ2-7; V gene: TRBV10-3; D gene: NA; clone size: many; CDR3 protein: CATSTDSYEQYF; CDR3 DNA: TGTGCCACTTCGACAGACTCCTACGAGCAGTACTTC
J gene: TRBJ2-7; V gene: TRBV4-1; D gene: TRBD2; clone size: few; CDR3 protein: CASSQAGGTSGRRPYEQYF; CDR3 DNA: TGCGCCAGCAGCCAAGCCGGCGGGACTAGCGGGAGGCGACCCTACGAGCAGTACTTC
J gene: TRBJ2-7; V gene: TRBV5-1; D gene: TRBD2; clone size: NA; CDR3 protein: CASSPGTSASYEQYF; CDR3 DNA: TGCGCCAGCAGCCCGGGGACTAGCGCATCCTACGAGCAGTACTTC
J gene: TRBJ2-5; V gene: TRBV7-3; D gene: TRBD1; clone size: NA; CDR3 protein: CASSQFTGVGETQYF; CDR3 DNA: TGTGCCAGCAGCCAATTCACAGGGGTGGGAGAGACCCAGTACTTC
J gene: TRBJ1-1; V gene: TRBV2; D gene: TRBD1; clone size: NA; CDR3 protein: CASSTTGDTEAFF; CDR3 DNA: TGTGCCAGCAGTACGACAGGGGACACTGAAGCTTTCTTT
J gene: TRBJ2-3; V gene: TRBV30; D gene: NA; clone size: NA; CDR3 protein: CAWERRRLDTQYF; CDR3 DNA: TGTGCCTGGGAGCGGAGACGACTTGATACGCAGTATTTT
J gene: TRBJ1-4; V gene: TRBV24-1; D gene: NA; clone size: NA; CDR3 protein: CATSDSTGFNEKLFF; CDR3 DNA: TGTGCCACCAGTGATTCGACAGGCTTTAATGAAAAACTGTTTTTT
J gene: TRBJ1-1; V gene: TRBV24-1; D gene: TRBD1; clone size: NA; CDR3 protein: CATRPGQAGEAFF; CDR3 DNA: TGTGCCACCAGACCGGGACAGGCCGGTGAAGCTTTCTTT
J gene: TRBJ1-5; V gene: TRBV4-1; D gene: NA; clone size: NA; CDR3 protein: CASSQDIRQPQHF; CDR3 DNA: TGCGCCAGCAGCCAAGATATCAGGCAGCCCCAGCATTTT
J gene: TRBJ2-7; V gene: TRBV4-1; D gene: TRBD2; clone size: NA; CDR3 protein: CASSPYTSGSSYEQYF; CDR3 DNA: TGCGCCAGCAGCCCGTACACTAGCGGGAGCTCCTACGAGCAGTACTTC
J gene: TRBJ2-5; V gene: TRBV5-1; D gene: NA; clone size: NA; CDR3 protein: CASSLALLQETQYF; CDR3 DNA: TGCGCCAGCAGCTTGGCCTTACTCCAAGAGACCCAGTACTTC